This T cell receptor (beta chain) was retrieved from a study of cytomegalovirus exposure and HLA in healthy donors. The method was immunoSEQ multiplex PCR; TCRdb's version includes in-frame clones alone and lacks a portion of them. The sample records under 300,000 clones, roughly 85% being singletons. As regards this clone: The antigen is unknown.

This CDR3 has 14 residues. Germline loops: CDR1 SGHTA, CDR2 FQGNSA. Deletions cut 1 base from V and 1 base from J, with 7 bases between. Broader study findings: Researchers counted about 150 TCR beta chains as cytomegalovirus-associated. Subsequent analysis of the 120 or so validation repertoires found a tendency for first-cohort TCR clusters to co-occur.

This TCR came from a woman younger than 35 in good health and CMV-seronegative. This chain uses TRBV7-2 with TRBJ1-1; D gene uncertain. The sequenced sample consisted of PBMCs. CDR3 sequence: CASSLGPRNTEAFF. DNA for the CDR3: TGTGCCAGCAGCTTAGGTCCCCGGAACACTGAAGCTTTCTTT.